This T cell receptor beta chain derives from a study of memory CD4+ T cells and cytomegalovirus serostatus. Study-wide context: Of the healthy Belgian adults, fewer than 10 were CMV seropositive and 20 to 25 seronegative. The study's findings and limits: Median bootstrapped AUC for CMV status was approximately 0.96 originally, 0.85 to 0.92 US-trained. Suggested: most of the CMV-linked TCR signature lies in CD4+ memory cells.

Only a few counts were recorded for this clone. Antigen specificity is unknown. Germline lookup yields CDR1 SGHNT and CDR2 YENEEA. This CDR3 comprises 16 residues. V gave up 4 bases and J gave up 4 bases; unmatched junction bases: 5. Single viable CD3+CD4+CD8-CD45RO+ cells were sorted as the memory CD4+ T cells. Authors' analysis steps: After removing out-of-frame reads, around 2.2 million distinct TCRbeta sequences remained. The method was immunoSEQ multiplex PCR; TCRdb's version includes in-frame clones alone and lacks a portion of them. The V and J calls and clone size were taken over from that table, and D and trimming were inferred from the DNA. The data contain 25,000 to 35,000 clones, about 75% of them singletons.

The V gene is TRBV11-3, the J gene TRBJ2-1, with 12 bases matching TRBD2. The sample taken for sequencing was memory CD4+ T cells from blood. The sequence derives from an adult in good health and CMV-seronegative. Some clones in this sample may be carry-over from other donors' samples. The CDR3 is CASSYGLAGLYNEQFF. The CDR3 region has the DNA TGTGCCAGCAGCTACGGACTAGCGGGGCTTTACAATGAGCAGTTCTTC.